The T cell receptor beta chain under discussion was sequenced for a study of blood T cells in healthy people across ages. At the level of the study: Per two T cells, template switching captured roughly one barcoded beta molecule.

Study-level findings and limits: CMV infection status of these donors was not known.

Next came a second PCR, run for about 6 to 12 cycles, which used a sample-barcoded 5' primer along with a J-beta primer mix. A template-switch adaptor containing 12 random nucleotides labeled each cDNA molecule. Paired-end reads containing CDR3 totaled no fewer than 3 million for each sample. TCRdb re-called the 5' RACE reads through MiXCR, storing one row per CDR3 protein. The sample comprises over 600,000 distinct CDR3 sequences, 56% of which are singletons, and under 30% rests with the top ten. V lost 0 bases and J 9 bases, leaving 7 bases between the germline ends. This CDR3 has 12 amino acids. The germline CDR1 and CDR2 sequences are KGHDR and SFDVKD. Of note for this clonotype: What it recognizes is unknown.

Sequencing was carried out using blood. The chain carries TRBV24-1 and TRBJ1-2; D may be TRBD1 (5 bases). This clonotype was sampled from a man in his forties in good health. CDR3 DNA sequence: TGTGCCACCAGTGATTTGGACAGCAGCTACACCTTC. It translates to CATSDLDSSYTF.